Included here is one T cell receptor (beta chain) sequence, with context. The record originates from a study of graft-versus-host responses after intestinal transplantation. Germline CDR1 is SGHTA and CDR2 is FQGTGA. The ends were cut back, 1 base at V and 5 bases at J, with 6 bases in the middle. The CDR3 extends over 13 amino acids. The table came from immunoSEQ multiplex PCR; TCRdb's copy has only in-frame clones and leaves some out. The repertoire includes tens of thousands of clones, about 90% of them detected once, and approximately 0.73% sits in the top ten. This clonotype was obtained from a human patient who received an intestinal transplant, so some T cells may come from the graft donor. V usage is TRBV7-3 and J usage is TRBJ2-1; D call uncertain. The material sequenced was PBMCs, taken 98 days after intestinal transplantation. The CDR3 spells CASSLSRDNEQFF. CDR3 DNA: TGTGCCAGCAGCTTAAGCAGAGACAATGAGCAGTTCTTC.